This record concerns one T cell receptor (beta chain) sequence. The antigen is not known. In the PCR, 60 Vbeta and 13 Jbeta primers were used. Profiling relied on immunoSEQ multiplex PCR, and the TCRdb table lists in-frame clones only, not all of them. The sample carries 100,000 to 150,000 clones, about 78% recorded once. This specimen comes from a study of cytomegalovirus exposure and HLA in healthy donors. Regarding the study as a whole: Owing to their indistinguishability, certain V segments, notably TRBV6-2 and TRBV6-3, were excluded. The study recorded 150 to 200 TCR beta chains that were cytomegalovirus-associated.

Germline values: CDR1 SNHLY, CDR2 FYNNEI. The CDR3 consists of 17 residues. Trimming removed 6 bases from V and 1 base from J; junction bases left unmatched: 12. Sequenced sample: PBMCs. This sequence was found in a man aged 25 to 40 in good health and CMV-seronegative. The chain carries TRBV2 and TRBJ2-5, with 9 bases fitting TRBD2. The CDR3 nucleotides are TGTGCCAGCAGATCCCTTGGGCGGGGGGGATTCCAAGAGACCCAGTACTTC. Residues: CASRSLGRGGFQETQYF.